The 16 T cell receptor beta chains in this list originate from one sample, sequenced in a study of blood T cell repertoires in COVID-19. TCRdb's table, derived via immunoSEQ multiplex PCR, lists solely in-frame clones and lacks some. The sample contains around 50,000 clones, less than 90% of which appear only once. Sequencing used peripheral blood. The receptor source for this set is a human donor in a cohort sampled during active COVID-19.

The rearrangement joins TRBV27 to TRBJ2-7; 12 bases agree with TRBD2. Germline values: CDR1 MNHEY, CDR2 SMNVEV (reference sequence). V gave up 5 bases and J gave up 4 bases; unmatched junction bases: 6. The CDR3 spans 15 residues. The CDR3 DNA reads as TGTGCCAGCAGTGATGCCGGGACTAGCGGGTACGAGCAGTACTTC. It translates to CASSDAGTSGYEQYF.

The chain joins TRBV21-1 to TRBJ2-1; the table's D gene call, TRBD1, was not cross checked with the DNA. TRBV21-1 is assigned pseudogene status. The CDR3 loop spans 12 amino acids. The CDR3 reads CASGTGSNEQFF. CDR3 DNA: TGTGCCAGTGGGACAGGGTCGAATGAGCAGTTCTTC.

In its sample, this clone was seen a few times. V is TRBV3-1 (or the pseudogene TRBV3-2) and J is TRBJ1-5; D ambiguous. The CDR3 has 16 residues. Germline CDR1 LGHDT, CDR2 YNNKEL (reference sequence). V lost 0 bases and J 3 bases, leaving 12 bases between the germline ends. The CDR3 sequence: CASSQEMMGSNQPQHF. The CDR3 nucleotides are TGTGCCAGCAGCCAAGAAATGATGGGCTCCAATCAGCCCCAGCATTTT.

The chain links TRBV2 to TRBJ2-5; 7 positions agree with TRBD1. Germline loops: CDR1 SNHLY, CDR2 FYNNEI. J gave up 1 base and V 4 bases, and 3 bases lay outside the gene matches. The CDR3 contains 14 residues. This chain's CDR3 is CASSVGQPQETQYF. The CDR3 bases are TGTGCCAGCAGTGTGGGACAGCCCCAAGAGACCCAGTACTTC.

The J gene is TRBJ2-5, the V gene TRBV1; the table's TRBD2 call for D was not verified on the DNA. TRBV1 is flagged as a pseudogene. The CDR3 is 17 amino acids. For the CDR3, the DNA is TGCACCAGCAGCCAAGAACCCCCCGGGGGACCCCAAGAGACCCAGTACTTC. Its protein product is CTSSQEPPGGPQETQYF.

This chain uses TRBV5-6 with TRBJ2-5; TRBD1 aligns across 7 bases. Germline trimming cut 2 bases from V and 5 bases from J; bases unmatched to any gene: 6. Germline V gene lookup returns CDR1 SGHDT and CDR2 YYEEEE. The CDR3 runs to 14 residues. The CDR3, as DNA: TGTGCCAGCAGCTTAGGGGGCTGGACGGAGACCCAGTACTTC. Residues: CASSLGGWTETQYF.

The chain couples TRBV5-1 to TRBJ2-1; a possible D gene is TRBD2 (5 bases). Trimming left V 0 bases short and J 10 bases short, with 11 bases between. CDR1 SGHRS and CDR2 YFSETQ come from the germline V gene. The CDR3 totals 13 residues. The chain's CDR3 is CASSLAGESEQFF. The DNA for the CDR3 is TGCGCCAGCAGCTTGGCCGGGGAATCCGAGCAGTTCTTC.

The chain recombines TRBV7-2 with TRBJ2-7; D is undetermined. Germline values: CDR1 SGHTA, CDR2 FQGNSA. V lost 5 bases and J lost 0, with 5 bases in between. The CDR3 consists of 12 residues. CDR3 nucleotide sequence: TGTGCCAGCAGCCTAAACTCCTACGAGCAGTACTTC. It is translated as CASSLNSYEQYF. The full variable domain, its missing parts supplied by reference TRBV7-2 and TRBJ2-7, is GAGVSQSPSNKVTEKGKDVELRCDPISGHTALYWYRQSLGQGLEFLIYFQGNSAPDKSGLPSDRFSAERTGGSVSTLTIQRTQQEDSAVYLCASSLNSYEQYFGPGTRLTVT.

The rearrangement joins TRBV5-1 to TRBJ2-1; 8 bases align to TRBD1. The CDR3 has 13 residues. CDR1 and CDR2 (germline): SGHRS, YFSETQ. V lost 6 bases to trimming and J lost 6 bases; unmatched junction nucleotides: 5. CDR3 in amino acids: CASKQGAGNEQFF. CDR3 nucleotides: TGCGCCAGCAAGCAGGGGGCAGGCAATGAGCAGTTCTTC.

This clone was picked up one time. The J gene is TRBJ1-2, the V gene TRBV5-4; 7 bases are shared with TRBD1. This CDR3 contains 12 residues. Germline assignment: CDR1 SGHNT and CDR2 YYREEE (reference sequence). V was clipped by 4 bases and J by 7 bases; unmatched bases: 4. The CDR3 loop reads CASSEGAGGYTF. In nucleotides, the CDR3 is TGTGCCAGCAGCGAGGGGGCTGGTGGCTACACCTTC.

The CDR3 bases are TGTGCCAGTAAGGACAGGGTCTCTGGAAACACCATATATTTT. Protein: CASKDRVSGNTIYF. This chain connects TRBV19 to TRBJ1-3, with 8 bases matching TRBD1. With 7 bases clipped from V and 0 bases from J, the junction kept 2 bases outside the gene matches. Germline CDR1 reads LNHDA; CDR2 reads SQIVND (reference sequence). The CDR3 loop spans 14 amino acids. Looking up the rest from reference TRBV19 and TRBJ1-3 gives the full variable domain: DGGITQSPKYLFRKEGQNVTLSCEQNLNHDAMYWYRQDPGQGLRLIYYSQIVNDFQKGDIAEGYSVSREKKESFPLTVTSAQKNPTAFYLCASKDRVSGNTIYFGEGSWLTVV.

This chain connects TRBV15 to TRBJ2-4, with 7 bases matching TRBD1. This CDR3 comprises 14 residues. The ends lost 11 bases at V and 7 bases at J; junction bases unmatched: 14. Germline V gene sequence: CDR1 LNHNV, CDR2 YYDKDF (reference sequence). In nucleotides, the CDR3 is TGTGCCGTCACACGACTTGGGACAGAGAACATTCAGTACTTC. Its translation is CAVTRLGTENIQYF.

The rearrangement joins TRBV18 to TRBJ2-1; 7 bases match TRBD1. The CDR3 loop spans 13 amino acids. V dropped 6 bases and J dropped 4; count of bases not matched to a gene: 3. The germline CDR1 and CDR2 sequences are KGHSH and LQKENI. CDR3 residues: CASSLGQYNEQFF. DNA of the CDR3: TGTGCCAGCTCCCTGGGACAGTACAATGAGCAGTTCTTC.

The chain combines TRBV28 with TRBJ2-7; 8 bases map to TRBD2. Per the germline V gene, CDR1 is MDHEN and CDR2 is SYDVKM. Germline trimming cut 5 bases from V and 11 bases from J; bases unmatched to any gene: 14. The CDR3 contains 14 residues. The CDR3: CASSEARGAQLKYF. In nucleotides, the CDR3 is TGTGCCAGCAGTGAGGCGCGGGGGGCCCAGTTGAAGTACTTC.

The chain joins TRBV5-1 to TRBJ1-1; D gene unclear. Germline lookup yields CDR1 SGHRS and CDR2 YFSETQ. CDR3 length: 15 residues. V was pared by 0 bases and J by 1 base, with 10 bases between. Written as DNA, the CDR3 is TGCGCCAGCAGCTTGGCCGTCAGTACGAACACTGAAGCTTTCTTT. The encoded protein is CASSLAVSTNTEAFF.

The chain couples TRBV28 to TRBJ2-3, with 7 bases identical to TRBD2. This CDR3 has 16 residues. Unmatched junction bases numbered 13, after V lost 7 bases and J lost 3 bases. The germline gives CDR1 MDHEN, CDR2 SYDVKM. The CDR3 DNA follows: TGTGCCAGCATCGCGTGGGGGGGGATAAGAACAGATACGCAGTATTTT. It codes for CASIAWGGIRTDTQYF. Supplemented by reference TRBV28 and TRBJ2-3, the full variable domain reads DVKVTQSSRYLVKRTGEKVFLECVQDMDHENMFWYRQDPGLGLRLIYFSYDVKMKEKGDIPEGYSVSREKKERFSLILESASTNQTSMYLCASIAWGGIRTDTQYFGPGTRLTVL.